The T cell receptor beta chain described here comes from a study of breast tumors, draining lymph nodes, adjacent tissues. The sample holds many counts of this clonotype. TCRdb used MiXCR to reprocess the multiplex PCR reads, holding one entry per CDR3 protein. The sample shows about 130,000 distinct CDR3 sequences, less than 25% of them seen only once. Trimming took 3 bases from V and 15 from J; bases not matched to a gene: 6. CDR1 DFQATT and CDR2 SNEGSKA come from the germline V gene (reference sequence). The CDR3 is made up of 12 amino acids. Breast cancer patients provided tissue from their axillary draining lymph nodes.

V gene TRBV20-1 combines with J gene TRBJ2-1; TRBD1 matches at 12 bases. Sequenced input: axillary lymph node tissue. This receptor was obtained from a female donor with breast cancer. Some clones in this sample may be carry-over from other donors' samples. CDR3 sequence: CSARGQGAIPFF. The CDR3 region has the DNA TGCAGTGCTAGGGGACAGGGGGCGATTCCGTTCTTC.